This is a list of T cell receptor beta chains from one sample in a study of T cell responses to AZD1222 COVID-19 vaccine. Assay: immunoSEQ multiplex PCR; the TCRdb copy retains only in-frame clones and omits some. Altogether 180,000 or so clones are present, about 89% being singletons, with the ten largest covering 1.5% to 2%. The sample in question was peripheral blood, obtained 28 days after the second AZD1222 dose. The source is an adult who received the AZD1222 COVID-19 vaccine. Each CDR3 is given with its conserved first and last residue. A D gene is named only where the DNA matches it firmly. The size field is filled for only some rows; it gives once, few, many or a size class.

TRBV11-3	TRBJ1-1	.	.	TGTGCCAGCAGCGAGAGGGAGAACACTGAAGCTTTCTTT	CASSERENTEAFF
TRBV27	TRBJ1-3	.	.	TGTGCCAGCAGTAACACACGACCGCTCTCTGGAAACACCATATATTTT	CASSNTRPLSGNTIYF
TRBV2	TRBJ1-5	TRBD1	.	TGTGCCAGCAGTGAGGTGGGGGACAGTGAGGCTCAGCCCCAGCATTTT	CASSEVGDSEAQPQHF
TRBV29-1	TRBJ2-1	TRBD2	.	TGCAGCGGTAGCCCGTCCGGGAGGAATGAGCAGTTCTTC	CSGSPSGRNEQFF
TRBV2	TRBJ2-7	.	.	TGTGCCAGCACGGAAGGGGGTTCTCCCTACGAGCAGTACTTC	CASTEGGSPYEQYF
TRBV21-1	TRBJ1-1	.	.	TGTGCCAGCAGCCCCGAAAGAGCCGAGAACACTGAAGCTTTCTTT	CASSPERAENTEAFF
TRBV24-1	TRBJ2-7	.	.	TGTGCCACCAGTGATTCCGGACACCTAGCTAAATGCGAGCAGTACTTC	CATSDSGHLAKCEQYF
TRBV5-1	TRBJ1-1	.	.	TGCGCCAGCAGCTTGGGACCAATGAACACTGAAGCTTTCTTT	CASSLGPMNTEAFF
TRBV7-9	TRBJ1-3	.	.	TGTGCCAGCAGCTCCGACAGCGCTTCTGGAAACACCATATATTTT	CASSSDSASGNTIYF
TRBV12-5	TRBJ2-1	.	.	TGTGCTAGTGGTTTGGGACAGGTCGCTAGCTCCTACAATGAGCAGTTCTTC	CASGLGQVASSYNEQFF
TRBV30	TRBJ1-6	.	.	TGTGCCTGGAGTGTATCCGGGAGCTCCTATAATTCACCCCTCCACTTT	CAWSVSGSSYNSPLHF
TRBV5-5	TRBJ2-3	.	.	TGTGCCAGCAGCTTGAGGGGGGCCCCCTCCACAGATACGCAGTATTTT	CASSLRGAPSTDTQYF
TRBV7-2	TRBJ2-1	TRBD2	.	TGTGCCAGCAGCTTAGCGGGGGGGAGCCACAATGAGCAGTTCTTC	CASSLAGGSHNEQFF
TRBV7-8	TRBJ2-1	TRBD2	once	TGTGCCAGCAGCTTAGGAGATCGGGGGGGAGCCTACAATGAGCAGTTCTTC	CASSLGDRGGAYNEQFF
TRBV19	TRBJ1-5	.	few	TGTGCCTCCAAGGGGGGGGCATGGAATCAGCCCCAGCATTTT	CASKGGAWNQPQHF
TRBV7-2	TRBJ2-1	.	.	TGTGCCAGCAGCTCCCCCTACAATGAGCAGTTCTTC	CASSSPYNEQFF
TRBV11-3	TRBJ1-1	.	.	TGTGCCAGCAGCTCGACAGGGAACACTGAAGCTTTCTTT	CASSSTGNTEAFF
TRBV14	TRBJ2-7	.	.	TGTGCCAGCAGCCAAGGTCCGGGGACCACCTACGAGCAGTACTTC	CASSQGPGTTYEQYF
TRBV19	TRBJ2-3	TRBD2	.	TGTGCCAGTATCCCACGGGGGGGTCGCACAGATACGCAGTATTTT	CASIPRGGRTDTQYF
TRBV3-1/TRBV3-2	TRBJ2-1	.	.	TGTGCCAGCAGCTCCCGCCGGACCAGCTCCTACAATGAGCAGTTCTTC	CASSSRRTSSYNEQFF
TRBV5-1	TRBJ2-5	TRBD1	.	TGCGCCAGCAGCCGAGGGACAGGTAGACAAGAGACCCAGTACTTC	CASSRGTGRQETQYF
TRBV7-9	TRBJ1-2	.	.	TGTGCCAGCAGAGGCGGCTATGGCTACACCTTC	CASRGGYGYTF
TRBV5-1	TRBJ1-1	TRBD1	.	TGCGCCAGCAGGGGACAGGGGGGCATGGTGAACACTGAAGCTTTCTTT	CASRGQGGMVNTEAFF
TRBV5-1	TRBJ1-2	TRBD1	.	TGCGCCAGCAGCTTGGCTGGCAGGGGGGCGGATGGCTACACCTTC	CASSLAGRGADGYTF
TRBV5-1	TRBJ2-1	TRBD1	.	TGCGCCAGCAGCTTGGCCAGGGGGCGAAATGAGCAGTTCTTC	CASSLARGRNEQFF
TRBV6-4	TRBJ1-1	TRBD1	.	TGTGCCAGCAGTGCATCCGGGGACAGGGATTTAAGGAACACTGAAGCTTTCTTT	CASSASGDRDLRNTEAFF
TRBV29-1	TRBJ1-1	.	.	TGCAGCGTTGAAGATCTGGTGGAGGGGTGGTGCACTGAAGCTTTCTTT	CSVEDLVEGWCTEAFF
TRBV23-1	TRBJ2-5	.	.	TGCGCCAGCAGTCAAGTTACAGGGACAGGGACTAGGGTGGAGACCCAGTACTTC	CASSQVTGTGTRVETQYF
TRBV6-5	TRBJ1-2	.	.	TGTGCCAGCAGTCCCCGGACAGTCAATGGCTACACCTTC	CASSPRTVNGYTF
TRBV27	TRBJ1-3	TRBD1	.	TGTGCCAGCAGTTTACTGGGACAGGGGGTAGGAAACACCATATATTTT	CASSLLGQGVGNTIYF
TRBV24-1	TRBJ2-7	.	.	TGTGCCACCAGGGCCGGGCCATCCTACGAGCAGTACTTC	CATRAGPSYEQYF
TRBV5-1	TRBJ2-3	TRBD2	.	TGCGCCAGCAGCCCAGGACTAGCGGGAGGGATGTACACAGATACGCAGTATTTT	CASSPGLAGGMYTDTQYF
TRBV19	TRBJ2-3	.	.	TGTGCCAGTGACACCGGAGATACGCAGTATTTT	CASDTGDTQYF
TRBV9	TRBJ1-1	.	.	TGTGCCAGCAGTTATCTTTGGAGGCAGTCGGACACTGAAGCTTTCTTT	CASSYLWRQSDTEAFF
TRBV11-1	TRBJ2-2	.	.	TGTGCCAGCAACCCTAGAGGGGCAAACACCGGGGAGCTGTTTTTT	CASNPRGANTGELFF
TRBV5-1	TRBJ2-1	.	.	TGCGCCAGCAGCCTGGGGGACTCCTTCTCCTACAATGAGCAGTTCTTC	CASSLGDSFSYNEQFF
TRBV2	TRBJ2-2	.	.	TGTGCCAGCAGTGAAGACCTCTCTCCAGAGCTGTTTTTT	CASSEDLSPELFF
TRBV5-1	TRBJ1-3	.	once	TGCGCCAGCAGCTTGTCGGGCAGGAGCAACTCTGGAAACACCATATATTTT	CASSLSGRSNSGNTIYF
TRBV29-1	TRBJ2-5	.	.	TGCAGCGTTGGCTGGGGCCTGGGAGAGACCCAGTACTTC	CSVGWGLGETQYF
TRBV7-3	TRBJ2-5	TRBD2	.	TGTGCCAGCAGCTTAGCGGGGGGCGAGACCCAGTACTTC	CASSLAGGETQYF